The present T cell receptor beta chain was sequenced within a study of T cells in Graves' hyperthyroidism and ophthalmopathy. The CDR3 is 15 residues long. CDR1 and CDR2 (germline): DFQATT, SNEGSKA (reference sequence). Concerning this clonotype itself: A read error is possible here, since a much larger clone lies one base away.

Researchers took RNA transcripts and amplified the TCR beta CDR3 regions from them. Carried out on the TCR CDR3, a first-round RT-PCR used the HTBI primer set. TCRdb processed the multiplex PCR reads anew with MiXCR; each CDR3 protein has one entry. The sample contains 330,000 or so distinct CDR3 sequences, roughly 18% of which appear only once. V and J are TRBV20-1 and TRBJ1-1; possibly TRBD1 for D (6 bases). The clonotype originates from a man aged 50 or older with Graves' ophthalmopathy. Sequencing input: blood. In DNA, the CDR3 is TGCAGTGCTAGAGATGCACAGGGTATGAACACTGAAGCTTCCTTT. This sequence encodes CSARDAQGMNTEASF.